Presented here are 12 T cell receptor beta chains from one specimen sequenced in a study of response to subunit inactivated influenza vaccine. One entry per CDR3 protein, called by TCRdb with MiXCR from the RT-PCR reads. This table has 590,000 or so distinct CDR3 sequences, 14% appearing once. This specimen consisted of PBMCs from blood, obtained around 15 days before vaccination. The source is a man in his fifties who received an inactivated influenza vaccine.

There are a few counts of this clonotype. This chain connects TRBV24-1 to TRBJ2-3; 8 bases map to TRBD2. Germline values: CDR1 KGHDR, CDR2 SFDVKD. The length of the CDR3 is 15 residues. V was pared by 3 bases and J by 7 bases, with 8 bases of the junction left unmatched. This CDR3 is CATSDRTSPPYTQYF. The CDR3 DNA reads TGTGCCACCAGTGATAGGACTAGCCCCCCGTATACGCAGTATTTT.

The chain links TRBV7-6 to TRBJ2-2; D remains ambiguous. This CDR3 is 15 amino acids long. Germline CDR1 and CDR2: SGHVS and FNYEAQ. V lost 7 bases and J 2 bases, leaving 14 bases between the germline ends. CDR3 sequence reads: CASTGLASNTGELFF. CDR3 nucleotides: TGTGCCAGCACCGGGCTGGCATCAAACACCGGGGAGCTGTTTTTT.

The chain is built from TRBV6-2 or TRBV6-3 and TRBJ2-7; TRBD1 or TRBD2 may be the D gene (5 bases each). Germline-derived CDR1 and CDR2 are MNHEY and SVGEGT. The V end lost 2 bases, the J end lost 6 bases, and 8 bases lay between the germline ends. CDR3 size: 12 residues. The CDR3: CASSYTGREQYF. The DNA for the CDR3 is TGTGCCAGCAGTTACACGGGACGCGAGCAGTACTTC.

This clonotype was picked up a small number of times. V gene TRBV24-1 combines with J gene TRBJ2-6, with D tentatively TRBD1 (5 bases). This CDR3 region has 17 residues. V lost 2 bases and J lost 0, with 10 bases in between. Germline V gives CDR1 KGHDR, CDR2 SFDVKD. CDR3 DNA sequence: TGTGCCACCAGTGATTGGGGCAGTCCCTCTGGGGCCAACGTCCTGACTTTC. It specifies CATSDWGSPSGANVLTF.

The sample holds a few counts of this clonotype. The chain uses TRBV10-2 and TRBJ1-6; no clear D. V dropped 2 bases and J dropped 7 bases, with 3 bases sitting between them. Germline V gene sequence: CDR1 WSHSY, CDR2 SAAADI. The CDR3 sequence is 12 residues long. Written as DNA, the CDR3 is TGCGCCAGCAGTGAGAAAAATTCACCCCTCCACTTT. Its translation: CASSEKNSPLHF.

The V gene is TRBV28, the J gene TRBJ2-3, with 7 nucleotides matching TRBD1. The CDR3 totals 17 residues. V lost 5 bases and J lost 0; bases outside the gene matches: 11. Germline V gene lookup returns CDR1 MDHEN and CDR2 SYDVKM. The chain's CDR3 is CASSLPGQHKSTDTQYF. The DNA of the CDR3 is TGTGCCAGCAGTCTACCGGGACAGCATAAGAGCACAGATACGCAGTATTTT.

The V and J genes are TRBV28 and TRBJ2-5; 8 positions match TRBD1. Trimming cost V 1 base and J 3 bases; bases outside gene matches: 1. This CDR3 has 14 residues. Germline V gene data show CDR1 as MDHEN and CDR2 as SYDVKM. For the CDR3, the DNA is TGTGCCAGCAGTTTATCAGGGGGCGAAGAGACCCAGTACTTC. Amino acids: CASSLSGGEETQYF.

This clonotype came up a few times. The chain uses TRBV6-1 and TRBJ1-1; a possible D gene is TRBD1 (6 bases). V was pared by 8 bases and J by 4 bases, with 14 bases between. Germline assignment: CDR1 MNHNS and CDR2 SASEGT. This CDR3 comprises 13 residues. The CDR3 nucleotides are TGTGCCAGCGGCATACAGGGAGGCACTGAAGCTTTCTTT. Its translation is CASGIQGGTEAFF.

The chain carries TRBV20-1 and TRBJ2-7; TRBD2 might be the D (6 bases). This CDR3 region has 13 residues. Germline V lookup: CDR1 DFQATT, CDR2 SNEGSKA (reference sequence). V was pared by 3 bases and J by 0 bases, with 9 bases between. The CDR3 sequence is CSARGTYSYEQYF. In nucleotides, the CDR3 is TGCAGTGCTAGGGGGACTTACTCCTACGAGCAGTACTTC.

This clonotype was recorded a few times. This sequence joins TRBV6-2 or TRBV6-3 and TRBJ2-5, with D hard to call. Germline CDR1 MNHEY, CDR2 SVGEGT. V was trimmed by 0 bases and J by 9 bases, leaving 11 bases between them. The CDR3 sequence is 13 residues long. Here the CDR3 DNA reads TGTGCCAGCAGTTACTCAGACCGGAAGGCCCAGTACTTC. It specifies CASSYSDRKAQYF.

The rearrangement joins TRBV2 to TRBJ2-3; D remains ambiguous. This CDR3 is 14 amino acids long. CDR1 SNHLY and CDR2 FYNNEI come from the germline V gene. Trimming removed 5 bases at V and 2 bases at J, with 11 bases between. The CDR3 DNA reads as TGTGCCAGCAGTATTAGTGGGCTCACAGATACGCAGTATTTT. It specifies CASSISGLTDTQYF.

This clonotype turned up a few times. This chain joins TRBV12-3 or TRBV12-4 and TRBJ2-3; 7 bases map to TRBD1. The J segment lost 9 bases and the V segment lost 5 bases, leaving 8 bases of the junction unmatched. The CDR3 spans 13 residues. As DNA, the CDR3 is TGTGCCAGCAGTCTGGGACAGCCCGCCACGCAGTATTTT. It is translated as CASSLGQPATQYF.